This T cell receptor beta chain was documented in a study of cytomegalovirus exposure and HLA in healthy donors (dated by TCRdb to the late 2010s). Some background on the complete study: An earlier analysis of around 600 of the donors reported more than 250 Gb of sequence data and 117 million unique TCR beta sequences from approximately 180 million T cells. Roughly 290 gigabases of sequencing data and tens of millions of unique TCR sequences made up an early release that covered fewer than 650 HLA-typed donors. The genetic ancestry cluster associated with self-reported Caucasian donors included 81% of the 398 genotyped donors. The aim of the study was to test whether cataloging public T cell receptors could identify signatures of past pathogen exposure. Using immunosequencing, the study profiled T cell repertoires from about 650 subjects and related those repertoires to cytomegalovirus serostatus. Along with the roughly 670-subject first cohort, a separate validation cohort of over 90 different subjects was used. High-throughput TCR immunosequencing, statistical association of individual TCRs with disease status, and machine learning were combined to predict cytomegalovirus infection status. In a later analysis, previously published TCR beta repertoires from about 670 donors were re-analyzed and high-resolution HLA genotyping was added so that TCR occurrence patterns could be studied. Rather than using new phenotypic data, the later analysis identified candidate immune exposures from TCR beta sequences and from how often those sequences occurred across donors. An earlier analysis of 587 of the donors used high-throughput TCR beta sequencing to judge whether each TCR beta V gene segment behaved as functional or pseudogenic. Donor age, sex, ethnicity and CMV serostatus were compiled together with the repertoire data. A later genetic analysis used genome-wide SNP genotypes for about 65% of the 666 donors, treating that subset as a discovery cohort. All discovery cohort repertoires had been generated on a single sequencing platform. HLA typing covered class I and class II loci at four-digit resolution. Typing coverage varied by locus: roughly 620-630 donors for A, B, C, DRB1 and DQB1; approximately 520 for DQA1; more than 600 for DPA1; around 490 for DPB1. Roughly 5 DR-DQ haplotypes were treated as single units for association and clustering because of strong linkage in the cohort. Among 398 genotyped donors of the cohort, an average of approximately 230,000 unique TCR beta nucleotide sequences were sequenced per donor, roughly 20% of them non-productive.

The junction carries 13 bases between V and J, which are trimmed by 4 bases and 2 bases respectively. The cysteine opens and the phenylalanine closes a CDR3 of 14 amino acids. This entry keeps only the CDR3 DNA: 42 bases, framed from base 1. CDR1 and CDR2, per the germline V gene, are SGDLS and YYNGEE. Only one count was recorded for this clone. Its antigen remains unidentified. Base qualities are not at hand, and no much larger clone is one base apart. Study-level results and caveats: Sequencing depth was assumed to be roughly uniform across donors in the presence/absence analyses, though that assumption may not hold. According to a later genetic analysis, donors in an Asian-associated ancestry cluster had fewer N-insertions in productive TCRs than the approximately 670-donor mean. While some public TCRs were present in many individuals, most TCR sequences turned up only very rarely across donors. A further reported finding was that TCR beta sequences accurately predicted the HLA-A and HLA-B alleles for most subjects in the first cohort. It was suggested by the authors that the approach could potentially be generalized to other disease states and immunological phenotypes. A later analysis reported that several top co-occurrence clusters appeared linked to parvovirus B19, influenza, CMV and Epstein-Barr virus. Linkage disequilibrium might explain the correlated functional status among segregating V segments, but an unknown experimental factor could not be ruled out. According to a later analysis, TCR association rates differed among HLA loci, with DRB1 alleles showing the most associated TCRs and HLA-C alleles showing the fewest. In vitro tests confirmed that three of the cytomegalovirus-associated TCR beta chains recognize cytomegalovirus antigens. V-gene and J-gene trimming of TCR beta chains was associated with a missense DCLRE1C variant in a later genetic analysis, and the association was replicated in an independent cohort. The cohort was sequenced for TCR beta chains only, and without alpha or paired-chain data the features that could be detected were limited. Some IMGT-functional V segments, including TRBV6-2 and TRBV6-3, could not be told apart with the 87-base-pair reads, so those segments were excluded. When HLA alleles, especially DR and DQ, strongly co-occurred, TCR associations were difficult to assign to individual alleles. In a later analysis, HLA-associated TCR beta chains showed more clonal expansion and lower generation probabilities than non-associated chains that were equally common. A group of highly shared sequence variants was considered likely to be a technical artifact of the sequencing pipeline. At a false discovery rate of 0.05, a later analysis linked approximately 18,000 TCR beta sequences to specific HLA alleles. The study listed 164 TCR beta chains as associated with cytomegalovirus. Broadly in line with IMGT annotations, most TCR beta V segments showed up in productive rearrangements about 87% or about 30% of the time in an earlier analysis of approximately 600 of the donors. Cytomegalovirus status was reported to be diagnosed by the classifier with high specificity and sensitivity in both the original and validation cohorts. Because some donors lacked HLA typing at each locus, the association tests relied only on the typed subset. Immune exposure information for the cohort was limited to CMV serostatus. A later analysis found that most CMV-associated TCR beta chains appeared HLA-restricted, with HLA associations seemingly driven largely by CMV exposure. Because counts were too low, about 18 rarely observed V segments, including chromosome 9 orphons, were excluded from the earlier analysis of 587 of the donors.

In total, more than 500 healthy bone marrow donors made up the cohort. At the time of sampling, every cohort member was nominally healthy, though immune exposures that went unrecorded were likely present. The donor was CMV seronegative and belonged to the group of around 400 seronegative cohort members. A peripheral blood sample was collected from each donor, and TCR beta sequencing was performed on peripheral blood mononuclear cells. The Qiagen DNeasy Blood Extraction Kit was used to extract genomic DNA from the blood cell samples. The method behind the library was the immunoSEQ multiplex PCR assay. For the multiplex PCR, a mixture combining 60 forward primers for TCR Vbeta segments and 13 reverse primers for TCR Jbeta segments was used. Amplification of the CDR3 region of rearranged TCR beta genes was performed with a multiplex PCR assay on genomic DNA. The amplified TCR beta libraries were sequenced on the Illumina HiSeq System as 87-base-pair reads. For the original study's pipeline: In a later analysis, around 80 million unique TCR beta chains were counted across the roughly 610 repertoires, and about 10 million of these chains were shared by at least two donors. Raw reads were error-corrected and collapsed into unique sequences by a nearest-neighbor algorithm in which closely related sequences were merged to remove PCR and sequencing errors. To assign V, D and J gene segments, CDR3 sequences were aligned to IMGT reference sequences. For a sequence to be retained, a match of at least six nucleotides to both a V gene segment and a J gene segment was required. A rearrangement was called productive if the CDR3 had no stop codons and remained in frame with V and J, and every other rearrangement was called non-productive. Following IMGT convention, CDR3 was defined as the stretch from the second conserved V-encoded cysteine to the conserved J-encoded phenylalanine. The earlier analysis of about 560 of the donors excluded any sequence lacking an unambiguous match to a single V gene segment. An earlier analysis of a few hundred of the donors classified V segments as functional when productive rearrangements were above 56.7% and as segregating when the standard deviation between donors was above 5%. A statistical classification framework was built to diagnose cytomegalovirus status from the catalog of TCR beta chain sequences. V and J gene assignment, in a later analysis, came from comparing TCR nucleotide sequences with IMGT/GENE-DB human TR gene sequences. Using the TCRdist pipeline, a later analysis assigned CDR3 sequences along with most-parsimonious VDJ recombination scenarios. In a later analysis, each TCR beta chain was defined by its CDR3 amino acid sequence together with its V-gene family, and reads without a unique V-gene family were excluded. In a later analysis, approximately 640 highly shared, low-generation-probability nucleotide sequences were removed to address suspected cross-contamination and a sequencing artifact. In a later analysis, a clonal expansion index for each public chain was calculated from normalized within-repertoire ranks of inferred template counts. A later analysis computed generation probabilities with a VDJ recombination model fitted to out-of-frame rearrangements, and checked the results against IGoR. In a later analysis, hypergeometric tests were used to score TCR-TCR, TCR-HLA and TCR-CMV co-occurrence, with a repertoire-size bias correction applied to TCR pairs. To estimate false discovery rates, a later analysis permuted the HLA or CMV assignments 20 times. In a later analysis, co-occurring TCRs were grouped using DBSCAN, and TCRdist sequence similarity was added for clustering within HLA-allele-positive subsets. Co-occurrence clustering excluded repertoires with fewer than 30,000 or more than 120,000 public chains, plus five with anomalous nucleotide sharing. What TCRdb holds here is the immuneACCESS table cut down to in-frame rearrangements. Part of the clones is not present; checked against another copy, under half of the missing clones reflect an unresolved V gene, and the others are unexplained. V and J calls and clone size come straight from that table; D and trimming were deduced from the DNA. In all, the sample holds 200,000 or so clones, and approximately 81% of those were seen once. The ten top clones hold around 0.25% of the sample.

Recombination joined TRBV9 with TRBJ2-7; TRBD2 is a weak D gene call, 5 bases matching. This clonotype was obtained from a boy aged 10-17 years in good health and CMV-seronegative. Sequencing input: PBMCs. The CDR3 has the sequence CASSPRTEAYEQYF. The bases are TGTGCCAGCAGCCCCCGGACTGAGGCCTACGAGCAGTACTTC.